This T cell receptor (beta chain) stems from a study of blood T cell repertoires in COVID-19. Study background: Acute and convalescent COVID-19 specimens originated in the United States, Italy and Spain. PBMCs, B-cell-depleted T cells, or T cells were the source of the cDNA or gDNA that made up the material.

This table comes from immunoSEQ multiplex PCR, and its TCRdb copy is limited to in-frame clones, with some not included. The sample has 60,000 to 80,000 clones; approximately 88% are singletons. CDR1 and CDR2 (germline): SGHAT, FQNNGV. V lost 5 bases and J lost 6, with 13 bases in between. The CDR3 runs to 13 residues. The V and J genes are TRBV11-2 and TRBJ1-2; no definite D call. The receptor comes from a man aged 45-60 years with active COVID-19. The material sequenced was peripheral blood. CDR3 DNA sequence: TGTGCCAGCAGCGCACCGACGGGAGATGGCTACACCTTC. Translating it yields CASSAPTGDGYTF.